One T cell receptor beta chain is described in this entry. Clones were read by immunoSEQ multiplex PCR, and TCRdb kept only the in-frame ones, dropping some. This repertoire shows about 380,000 clones, more than 75% found once; its top ten account for around 1.2%. Germline lookup yields CDR1 SGHTA and CDR2 FQGNSA. There are 15 residues in the CDR3. The V end lost 2 bases, the J end lost 6 bases, and 13 bases lay between the germline ends. Participants, 18 to 89 years old, spanned 24 US areas. The data belong to a study of blood T cell repertoires in COVID-19. Source material: PBMCs or T cells enriched from blood (not recorded which). V gene TRBV7-2 combines with J gene TRBJ1-4, with D possibly TRBD1 on 6 matching bases. This receptor was identified in a woman aged 18-30 years who had recovered from COVID-19. The CDR3 DNA reads as TGTGCCAGCAGCTTAAGTCACAGGGAGTATGAAAAACTGTTTTTT. This translates into CASSLSHREYEKLFF.